These 8 T cell receptor beta chains came from one sample sequenced in a study of blood T cells in healthy people across ages. Together with a sample-barcoded 5' primer, a J-beta primer mix was included in a second PCR lasting roughly 6 to 12 cycles. TCRdb redid the calling of the 5' RACE reads with MiXCR, one entry per CDR3 protein. The sample holds approximately 600,000 distinct CDR3 sequences; roughly three fifths are singletons and the top ten take roughly 34%. Sample: blood. Source of these receptors: a man aged 55 to 70 in good health.

This chain connects TRBV29-1 to TRBJ2-3; D is possibly TRBD1 or TRBD2 (5 bases each). Trimming stripped 0 bases from V and 2 bases from J, with 18 bases between. Germline CDR1 and CDR2: SQVTM and ANQGSEA. The CDR3 length is 17 residues. In nucleotides, the CDR3 is TGCAGCGTTGAAGATCCGTGGGACGGAAAGAACACAGATACGCAGTATTTT. Its translation is CSVEDPWDGKNTDTQYF.

The rearrangement uses TRBV5-1 and TRBJ2-7; tentative D call: TRBD2 (6 bases). V shed 6 bases and J shed 3 bases, with 13 bases lying between them. This CDR3 has 13 residues. Germline V gene sequence: CDR1 SGHRS, CDR2 YFSETQ. CDR3 DNA sequence: TGCGCCAGCACCGCGGGACTGCACTACGAGCAGTACTTC. It yields the protein CASTAGLHYEQYF.

The rearrangement uses TRBV2 and TRBJ2-3; D is tentatively TRBD1 or TRBD2 (5 bases each). The CDR3 length is 14 residues. CDR1 SNHLY and CDR2 FYNNEI come from the germline V gene. V was trimmed by 4 bases and J by 1 base, leaving 9 bases between them. The CDR3: CASSAGTGTDTQYF. The CDR3 DNA is TGTGCCAGCAGTGCCGGGACGGGCACAGATACGCAGTATTTT.

In its sample, this clonotype was seen a few times. The V gene is TRBV6-1, the J gene TRBJ2-7; D unresolved. V gave up 1 base and J gave up 5 bases, with 6 bases separating them. This CDR3 contains 12 residues. From germline, CDR1 is MNHNS and CDR2 SASEGT. Here the CDR3 DNA reads TGTGCCAGCAGTGAAGTAGCCCACGAGCAGTACTTC. Its protein is CASSEVAHEQYF.

The chain links TRBV6-1 to TRBJ2-3; D not certain. The CDR3 contains 13 residues. Trimming pared 5 bases from V and 4 bases from J, leaving 10 bases between. Germline V lookup: CDR1 MNHNS, CDR2 SASEGT. The CDR3 sequence is CASSQEVPDTQYF. For the CDR3, the DNA is TGTGCCAGCAGTCAGGAAGTTCCAGATACGCAGTATTTT.

This clonotype was seen a single time. The chain combines TRBV7-2 with TRBJ1-2; D remains unclear. There are 13 residues in the CDR3. With 1 base removed from V and 8 bases from J, the gap between germline ends came to 11 bases. Per germline, CDR1 SGHTA and CDR2 FQGNSA. Here the CDR3 DNA reads TGTGCCAGCAGCTTAGGGGTTGCGGCCGGCTACACCTTC. This sequence encodes CASSLGVAAGYTF.

This clonotype occurred a few times. This chain uses TRBV5-1 with TRBJ2-4; either TRBD1 or TRBD2 may fit D (5 bases each). The CDR3 contains 14 residues. Trimming shortened V by 0 bases and J by 7 bases, and 11 bases separated the two germline ends. From germline, CDR1 is SGHRS and CDR2 YFSETQ. For the CDR3, the DNA is TGCGCCAGCAGCTTGGCCTCGTGGGGGAACATTCAGTACTTC. Translation: CASSLASWGNIQYF.

The rearrangement links TRBV6-2 or TRBV6-3 to TRBJ2-7, with 7 positions matching TRBD1. Per the germline V gene, CDR1 is MNHEY and CDR2 is SVGEGT. The junction had 13 bases not matched to a gene; V was cut back by 2 bases and J by 6 bases. CDR3 length equals 16 residues. The CDR3 loop is CASSYLTDRPYGEQYF. The CDR3 DNA reads as TGTGCCAGCAGTTACCTCACGGACAGGCCCTACGGCGAGCAGTACTTC.